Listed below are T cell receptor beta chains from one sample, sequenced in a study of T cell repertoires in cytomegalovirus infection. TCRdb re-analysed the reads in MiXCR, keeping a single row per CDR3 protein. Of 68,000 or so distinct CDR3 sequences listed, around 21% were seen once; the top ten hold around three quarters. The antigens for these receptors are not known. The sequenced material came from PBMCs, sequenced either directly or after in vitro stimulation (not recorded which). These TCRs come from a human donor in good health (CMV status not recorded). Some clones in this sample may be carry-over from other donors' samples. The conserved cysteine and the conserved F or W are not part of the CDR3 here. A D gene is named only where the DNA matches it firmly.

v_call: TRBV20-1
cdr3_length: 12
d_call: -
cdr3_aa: SAPPPPGNYGYT

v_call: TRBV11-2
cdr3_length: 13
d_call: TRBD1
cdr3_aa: ASSLTATGVGGYT

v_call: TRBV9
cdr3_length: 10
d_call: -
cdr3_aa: ASSPNSGKGF

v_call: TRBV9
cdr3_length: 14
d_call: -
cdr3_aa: ASSVAGSRGGETQY

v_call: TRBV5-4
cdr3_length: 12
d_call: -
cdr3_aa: ASSQRPANYEQY

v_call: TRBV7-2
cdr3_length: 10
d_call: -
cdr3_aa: ASSIRSYGYT

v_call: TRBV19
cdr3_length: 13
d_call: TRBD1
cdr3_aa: ASNALGQGYNEQF

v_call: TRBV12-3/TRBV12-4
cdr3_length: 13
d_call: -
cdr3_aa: ASSSSRENTDTQY

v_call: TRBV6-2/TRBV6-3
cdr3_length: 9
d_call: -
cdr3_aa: ASRRGTEAF

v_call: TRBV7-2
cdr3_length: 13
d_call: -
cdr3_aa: ASSLWSGTGDEQF

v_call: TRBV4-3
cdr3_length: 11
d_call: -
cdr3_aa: ASSQDPWETQY

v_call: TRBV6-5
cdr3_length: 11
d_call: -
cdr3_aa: ASSYGGRNEQF

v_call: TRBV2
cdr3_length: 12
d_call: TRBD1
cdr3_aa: ASSVSQGGYGYT

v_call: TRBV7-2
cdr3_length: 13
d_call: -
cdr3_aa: ASSLRRQQNTEAF

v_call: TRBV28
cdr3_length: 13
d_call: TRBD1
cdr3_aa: ASRKRGQHLYGYT

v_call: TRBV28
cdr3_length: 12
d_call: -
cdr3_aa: ASSFGGDNYGYT

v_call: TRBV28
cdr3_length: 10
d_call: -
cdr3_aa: ASSLTNYGYT

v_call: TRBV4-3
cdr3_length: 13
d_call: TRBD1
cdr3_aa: ASSHDRDSNQPQH

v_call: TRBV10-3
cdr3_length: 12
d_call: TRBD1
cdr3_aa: AISSTGTRNTIY

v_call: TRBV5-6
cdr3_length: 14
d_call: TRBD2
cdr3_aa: ASSLEIAGVADTQY

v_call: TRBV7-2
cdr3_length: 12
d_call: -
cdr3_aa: ASSSLRSTDTQY

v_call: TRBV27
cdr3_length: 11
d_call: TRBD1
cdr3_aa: ASIRQGALEAF

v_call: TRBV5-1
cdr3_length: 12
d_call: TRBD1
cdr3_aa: ASNRQGENTEAF

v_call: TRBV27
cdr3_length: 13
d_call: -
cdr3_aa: ASSLFTGSNEKLF

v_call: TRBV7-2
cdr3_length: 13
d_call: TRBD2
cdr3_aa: ASSSSGLANYEQY

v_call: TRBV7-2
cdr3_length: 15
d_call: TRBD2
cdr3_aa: ASSFISLTSGSGEQF

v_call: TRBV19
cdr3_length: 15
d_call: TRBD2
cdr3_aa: ASRSSGLAGIEGELF

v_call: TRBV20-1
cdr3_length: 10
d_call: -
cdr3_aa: SARDPGREQF

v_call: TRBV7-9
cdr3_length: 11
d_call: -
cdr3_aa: ASSSTFGGEQF

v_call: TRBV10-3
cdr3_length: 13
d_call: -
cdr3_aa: AISESEGINSPLH

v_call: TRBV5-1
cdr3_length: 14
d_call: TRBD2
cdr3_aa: ASQGGAGIYDNEQF

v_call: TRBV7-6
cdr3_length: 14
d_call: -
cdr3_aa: ASSLDWAVFNYGYT